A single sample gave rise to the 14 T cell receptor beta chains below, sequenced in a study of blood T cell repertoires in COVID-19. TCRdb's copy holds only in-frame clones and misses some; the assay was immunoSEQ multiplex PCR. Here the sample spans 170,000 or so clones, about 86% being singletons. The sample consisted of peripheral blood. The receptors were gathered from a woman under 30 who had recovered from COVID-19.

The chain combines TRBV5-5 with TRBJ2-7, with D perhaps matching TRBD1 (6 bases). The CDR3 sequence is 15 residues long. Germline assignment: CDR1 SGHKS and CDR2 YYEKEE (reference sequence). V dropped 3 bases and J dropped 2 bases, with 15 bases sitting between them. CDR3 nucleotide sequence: TGTGCCAGCAGCTCCAGAGGGGACACTGCCTACGAGCAGTACTTC. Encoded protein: CASSSRGDTAYEQYF. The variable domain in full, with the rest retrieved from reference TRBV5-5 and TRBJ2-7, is DAGVTQSPTHLIKTRGQQVTLRCSPISGHKSVSWYQQVLGQGPQFIFQYYEKEERGRGNFPDRFSARQFPNYSSELNVNALLLGDSALYLCASSSRGDTAYEQYFGPGTRLTVT.

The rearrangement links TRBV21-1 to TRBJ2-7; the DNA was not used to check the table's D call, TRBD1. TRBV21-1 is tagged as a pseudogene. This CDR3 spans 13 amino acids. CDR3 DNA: TGTGCCAGCAGACGGGACACCACCTACGAGCAGTACGTC. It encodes CASRRDTTYEQYV.

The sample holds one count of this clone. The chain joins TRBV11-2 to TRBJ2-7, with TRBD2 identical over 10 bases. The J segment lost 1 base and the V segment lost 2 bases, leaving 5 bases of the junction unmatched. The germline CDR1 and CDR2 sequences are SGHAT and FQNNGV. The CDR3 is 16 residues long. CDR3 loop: CASSLSPSGGSYEQYF. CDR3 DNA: TGTGCCAGCAGCTTAAGTCCTAGCGGGGGTTCCTACGAGCAGTACTTC.

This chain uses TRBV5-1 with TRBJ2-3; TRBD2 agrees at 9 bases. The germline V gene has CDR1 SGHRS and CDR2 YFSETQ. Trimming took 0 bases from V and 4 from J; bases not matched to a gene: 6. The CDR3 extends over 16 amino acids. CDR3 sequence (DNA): TGCGCCAGCAGCTTGGCCCCCGCGGGAGGGGCAGATACGCAGTATTTT. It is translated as CASSLAPAGGADTQYF.

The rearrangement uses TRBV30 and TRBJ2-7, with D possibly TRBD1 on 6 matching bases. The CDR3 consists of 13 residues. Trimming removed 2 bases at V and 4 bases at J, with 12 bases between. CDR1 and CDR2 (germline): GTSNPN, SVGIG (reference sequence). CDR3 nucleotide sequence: TGTGCCTGGAGTTATGGGGGCTCTTACGAGCAGTACGTC. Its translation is CAWSYGGSYEQYV.

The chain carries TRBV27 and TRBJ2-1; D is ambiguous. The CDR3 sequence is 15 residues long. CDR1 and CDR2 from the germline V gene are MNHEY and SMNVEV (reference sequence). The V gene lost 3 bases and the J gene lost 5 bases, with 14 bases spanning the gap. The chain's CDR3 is CASSFPGLGNNEQFF. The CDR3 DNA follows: TGTGCCAGCAGTTTCCCAGGCCTGGGTAACAATGAGCAGTTCTTC.

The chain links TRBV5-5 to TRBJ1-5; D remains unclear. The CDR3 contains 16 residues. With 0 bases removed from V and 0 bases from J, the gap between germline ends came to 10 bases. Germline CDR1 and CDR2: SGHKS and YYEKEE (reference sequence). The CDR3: CASSLAAADSNQPQHF. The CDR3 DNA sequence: TGTGCCAGCAGCTTGGCGGCGGCTGATAGCAATCAGCCCCAGCATTTT.

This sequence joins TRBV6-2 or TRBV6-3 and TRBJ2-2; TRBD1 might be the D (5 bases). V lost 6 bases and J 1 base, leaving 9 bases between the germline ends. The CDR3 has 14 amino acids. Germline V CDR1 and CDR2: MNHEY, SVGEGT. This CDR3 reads CASRYGQNTGELFF. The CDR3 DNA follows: TGTGCCAGCAGGTACGGACAGAACACCGGGGAGCTGTTTTTT.

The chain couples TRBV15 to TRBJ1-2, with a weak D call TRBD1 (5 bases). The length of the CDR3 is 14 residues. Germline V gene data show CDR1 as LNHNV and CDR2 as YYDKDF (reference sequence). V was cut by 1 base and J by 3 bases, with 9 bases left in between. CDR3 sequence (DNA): TGTGCCACCAGCAGAGGACAGTCCGACTATGGCTACACCTTC. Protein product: CATSRGQSDYGYTF.

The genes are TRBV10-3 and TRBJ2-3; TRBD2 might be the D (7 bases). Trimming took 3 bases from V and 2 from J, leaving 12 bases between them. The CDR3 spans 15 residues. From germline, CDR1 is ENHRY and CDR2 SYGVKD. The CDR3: CAISEGGASTDTQYF. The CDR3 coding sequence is TGTGCCATCAGTGAAGGGGGGGCCTCCACAGATACGCAGTATTTT.

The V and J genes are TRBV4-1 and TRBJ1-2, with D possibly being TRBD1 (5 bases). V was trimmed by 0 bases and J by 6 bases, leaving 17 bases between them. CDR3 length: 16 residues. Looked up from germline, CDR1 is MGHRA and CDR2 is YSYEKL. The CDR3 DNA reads TGCGCCAGCAGCCAAGATAGTAGGTACATAGGGGATGGCTACACCTTC. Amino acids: CASSQDSRYIGDGYTF.

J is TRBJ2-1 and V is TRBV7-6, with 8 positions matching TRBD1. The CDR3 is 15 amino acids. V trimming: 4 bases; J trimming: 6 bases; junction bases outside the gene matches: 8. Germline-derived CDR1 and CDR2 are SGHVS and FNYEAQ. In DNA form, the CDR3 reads TGTGCCAGCAGCTCGGGACAGGCTCTAGTCAATGAGCAGTTCTTC. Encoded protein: CASSSGQALVNEQFF.

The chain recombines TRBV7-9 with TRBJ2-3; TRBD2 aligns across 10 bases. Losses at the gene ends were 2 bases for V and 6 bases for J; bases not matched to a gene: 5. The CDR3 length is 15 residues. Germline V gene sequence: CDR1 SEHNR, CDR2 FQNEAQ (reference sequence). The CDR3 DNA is TGTGCCAGCAGCTTACTAGCGGGAGCTTCCGATACGCAGTATTTT. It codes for CASSLLAGASDTQYF.

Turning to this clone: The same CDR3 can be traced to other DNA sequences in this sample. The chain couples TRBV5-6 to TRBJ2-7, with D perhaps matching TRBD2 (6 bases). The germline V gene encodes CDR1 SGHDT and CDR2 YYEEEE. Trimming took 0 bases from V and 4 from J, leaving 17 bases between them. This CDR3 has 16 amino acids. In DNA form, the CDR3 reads TGTGCCAGCAGCTTGGACCGCCCGGGGGTAGCGTACGAGCAGTACGTC. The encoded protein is CASSLDRPGVAYEQYV.